This passage covers 27 T cell receptor beta chains from one sample sequenced in a study of blood T cell repertoires in COVID-19 (dated by TCRdb to 2020 to 2021). Libraries were prepared through the immunoSEQ multiplex PCR assay. As stored in TCRdb, this immuneACCESS dataset retains in-frame rearrangements with V and J assigned. A fraction of the clones does not appear; measured against another copy, unresolved V genes explain less than half of the discrepancy, and the remainder lacks a known reason. The sample yields approximately 37,000 clones; approximately 86% were counted once. Together, the top ten hold approximately 5.4% of the sample. Sample: peripheral blood. These receptors all stem from a man aged 35-49 years with active COVID-19.

This clone was seen only once. V gene TRBV11-3 combines with J gene TRBJ2-1; 9 bases align to TRBD1. Per germline, CDR1 SGHNT and CDR2 YENEEA. This CDR3 region has 15 residues. J gave up 8 bases and V 5 bases, and 10 bases lay outside the gene matches. CDR3 amino acids: CASSPWTGESDEQFF. In DNA, the CDR3 is TGTGCCAGCAGCCCCTGGACAGGGGAAAGCGATGAGCAGTTCTTC. Combining the CDR3 with reference TRBV11-3 and TRBJ2-1 gives the whole variable domain EAGVVQSPRYKIIEKKQPVAFWCNPISGHNTLYWYLQNLGQGPELLIRYENEEAVDDSQLPKDRFSAERLKGVDSTLKIQPAELGDSAVYLCASSPWTGESDEQFFGPGTRLTVL.

CDR3 sequence (DNA): TGCGCCAGCAGCCAAGGATTGCGGGCCGTTATGAACACTGAAGCTTTCTTT. The encoded protein is CASSQGLRAVMNTEAFF. The chain links TRBV4-1 to TRBJ1-1; D gene unclear. Trimming pared 1 base from V and 0 bases from J, leaving 15 bases between. CDR1 is MGHRA, CDR2 YSYEKL, per germline. This CDR3 spans 17 amino acids.

This sequence joins TRBV30 and TRBJ2-1, with 10 bases fitting TRBD2. The CDR3 spans 17 residues. V shed 0 bases and J 9 bases; nucleotides not matched to a gene: 14. Germline V gene data show CDR1 as GTSNPN and CDR2 as SVGIG (reference sequence). CDR3 DNA sequence: TGTGCCTGGAGTGTAGGGGCAAGCGGGAGGGCCGGAGGTGAGCAGTTCTTC. Translating gives CAWSVGASGRAGGEQFF.

V usage is TRBV7-3 and J usage is TRBJ2-1; D perhaps matches TRBD2 (5 bases). V lost 3 bases, J lost 8 bases, and 17 bases lay in between. The CDR3 is 15 residues long. Germline V lookup: CDR1 SGHTA, CDR2 FQGTGA. The CDR3 loop is CASSFERENQDEQFF. CDR3 sequence (DNA): TGTGCCAGCAGCTTTGAAAGGGAGAACCAGGATGAGCAGTTCTTC.

The chain uses TRBV5-3 and TRBJ1-2, with D possibly TRBD1 on 5 matching bases. TRBV5-3 is an open reading frame whose function is uncertain. CDR3 length: 13 amino acids. Trimming pared 6 bases from V and 8 bases from J, leaving 17 bases between. CDR3 sequence (DNA): TGTGCCAGAAAGGGGCGGGGCCCGGAGGGCTACACCTTC. This sequence encodes CARKGRGPEGYTF.

The chain has TRBV28 and TRBJ1-1; D is undetermined. V lost 5 bases, J lost 8 bases, and 12 bases lay in between. This CDR3 contains 12 residues. Germline CDR1 is MDHEN and CDR2 is SYDVKM. The chain's CDR3 is CASSRGLSEAFF. As DNA, the CDR3 is TGTGCCAGCAGTCGAGGGTTGTCGGAAGCTTTCTTT.

The V and J genes are TRBV19 and TRBJ2-2, with 9 bases aligning to TRBD1. Looked up from germline, CDR1 is LNHDA and CDR2 is SQIVND (reference sequence). This CDR3 has 18 residues. Losses at the gene ends were 8 bases for V and 1 base for J; bases not matched to a gene: 14. The CDR3 bases are TGTGCCAGTGGCTCCCCGACAGGGGGATGGGGGAACACCGGGGAGCTGTTTTTT. Amino acid sequence: CASGSPTGGWGNTGELFF.

The chain combines TRBV27 with TRBJ1-6; TRBD1 aligns across 9 bases. The CDR3 has 16 residues. V was pared by 5 bases and J by 8 bases, with 10 bases of the junction left unmatched. Germline CDR1 reads MNHEY; CDR2 reads SMNVEV (reference sequence). CDR3 residues: CASSPMDRGWDSPLHF. The CDR3 bases are TGTGCCAGCAGTCCTATGGACAGGGGATGGGATTCACCCCTCCACTTT.

The chain is built from TRBV5-4 and TRBJ2-6; 7 bases map to TRBD1. Trimming at V came to 4 bases and at J to 2 bases, leaving 6 bases not matched to a gene. The CDR3 has 16 residues. The germline V gene has CDR1 SGHNT and CDR2 YYREEE (reference sequence). CDR3 DNA: TGTGCCAGCAGCCACTACAGGGGCGCTGGGGCCAACGTCCTGACTTTC. Translation: CASSHYRGAGANVLTF.

The CDR3 loop reads CAWGQGAGELFF. CDR3 nucleotide sequence: TGTGCCTGGGGACAGGGGGCCGGGGAGCTGTTTTTT. This chain connects TRBV30 to TRBJ2-2; TRBD1 agrees at 10 bases. This CDR3 has 12 residues. Unmatched junction bases numbered 0, after V lost 5 bases and J lost 6 bases. CDR1 and CDR2 (germline): GTSNPN, SVGIG (reference sequence).

The J gene is TRBJ1-6, the V gene TRBV6-5; possible D gene TRBD1, 5 bases. This CDR3 has 13 amino acids. Germline values: CDR1 MNHEY, CDR2 SVGAGI. Trimming took off 2 bases at V and 10 bases at J, with 9 bases between the two ends. CDR3 region: CASSYAGSSPLHF. The DNA for the CDR3 is TGTGCCAGCAGTTACGCAGGGTCCTCACCCCTCCACTTT.

The genes are TRBV18 and TRBJ1-1; TRBD1 matches 12 bases. CDR3 size: 15 residues. After removal of 3 bases from V and 5 bases from J, the junction contained 4 bases not matched to a gene. The V gene's germline CDR1 is KGHSH and CDR2 LQKENI. This CDR3 reads CASSPGTGGFTEAFF. The CDR3 DNA sequence: TGTGCCAGCTCACCGGGGACAGGGGGCTTTACTGAAGCTTTCTTT.

The chain has TRBV30 and TRBJ1-5; tentatively, D is TRBD1 (5 bases). Trimming took off 4 bases at V and 2 bases at J, with 15 bases between the two ends. CDR1 GTSNPN and CDR2 SVGIG come from the germline V gene (reference sequence). The CDR3 has 15 residues. The CDR3, as DNA: TGTGCCTGGACGAGGGCGGGGGGAGGCAATCAGCCCCAGCATTTT. Its translation is CAWTRAGGGNQPQHF.

The chain uses TRBV28 and TRBJ2-7; TRBD1 might be the D (5 bases). Germline lookup yields CDR1 MDHEN and CDR2 SYDVKM. The CDR3 runs to 15 residues. Deletions cut 6 bases from V and 0 bases from J, with 15 bases between. This CDR3 is CASRAGLGSSYEQYF. The CDR3 region has the DNA TGTGCCAGCAGGGCAGGGTTGGGATCCTCCTACGAGCAGTACTTC.

The chain uses TRBV4-1 and TRBJ2-3, with 8 bases aligning to TRBD2. The CDR3 consists of 17 residues. In germline, CDR1 is MGHRA, CDR2 YSYEKL. The V gene end was trimmed by 4 bases and the J gene end by 0 bases; junction bases not matched to a gene: 9. The DNA of the CDR3 is TGCGCCAGCAGCCTCCCGTTACTAGCGGTTAGCACAGATACGCAGTATTTT. As protein: CASSLPLLAVSTDTQYF.

The CDR3 DNA is TGTGCCTGGAGCTTCCCTAGCGGGAGTGGCCATACGCAGTATTTT. Its protein is CAWSFPSGSGHTQYF. The rearrangement uses TRBV30 and TRBJ2-3, with 10 bases identical to TRBD2. The germline V gene encodes CDR1 GTSNPN and CDR2 SVGIG (reference sequence). Germline trimming cut 3 bases from V and 7 bases from J; bases unmatched to any gene: 10. The CDR3 consists of 15 residues. The full variable domain, rest sourced from reference TRBV30 and TRBJ2-3, is SQTIHQWPATLVQPVGSPLSLECTVEGTSNPNLYWYRQAAGRGLQLLFYSVGIGQISSEVPQNLSASRPQDRQFILSSKKLLLSDSGFYLCAWSFPSGSGHTQYFGPGTRLTVL.

The genes are TRBV9 and TRBJ2-7; possibly TRBD2 for D (6 bases). CDR3 length: 15 residues. CDR1 and CDR2 from the germline V gene are SGDLS and YYNGEE. Trimming pared 4 bases from V and 1 base from J, leaving 15 bases between. For the CDR3, the DNA is TGTGCCAGCAGCCCCGGGGGAGCCCAGTCCTACGAGCAGTACTTC. Translating gives CASSPGGAQSYEQYF.

The chain carries TRBV5-1 and TRBJ2-7, with no clear D. There are 12 residues in the CDR3. The germline V gene has CDR1 SGHRS and CDR2 YFSETQ. V was pared by 3 bases and J by 4 bases, with 8 bases between. This CDR3 reads CASSSTVYEQYF. The CDR3 DNA sequence: TGCGCCAGCAGCTCCACGGTATACGAGCAGTACTTC.

The V and J genes are TRBV10-3 and TRBJ1-2; 10 bases line up with TRBD1. Germline V CDR1 and CDR2: ENHRY, SYGVKD. The CDR3 is made up of 19 amino acids. J was trimmed by 5 bases and V by 0 bases; bases with no gene match: 15. CDR3 in amino acids: CAISESVAGTGAIDYGYTF. Written as DNA, the CDR3 is TGTGCCATCAGTGAGTCAGTAGCCGGGACAGGGGCGATTGATTATGGCTACACCTTC.

The chain combines TRBV7-2 with TRBJ2-3, with 14 bases matching TRBD2. Germline values: CDR1 SGHTA, CDR2 FQGNSA. The V gene end was trimmed by 4 bases and the J gene end by 2 bases; junction bases not matched to a gene: 11. This CDR3 has 19 amino acids. CDR3 in DNA: TGTGCCAGCAGCTCCCGCTCTATGGGACTAGCGGGGGTCACAGATACGCAGTATTTT. It codes for CASSSRSMGLAGVTDTQYF.

V and J are TRBV15 and TRBJ1-3, with 8 bases that match TRBD1. Germline V gives CDR1 LNHNV, CDR2 YYDKDF (reference sequence). The CDR3 runs to 18 residues. V gave up 0 bases and J gave up 5 bases; unmatched junction bases: 12. CDR3 DNA sequence: TGTGCCACCAGCAGAGAAGGCAGGGGGCCGAGGGGGAGAAACACCATATATTTT. This gives the protein CATSREGRGPRGRNTIYF.

This clone is categorized as medium-sized. This rearrangement joins TRBV24-1 to TRBJ2-1, with 8 bases matching TRBD2. The germline CDR1 and CDR2 sequences are KGHDR and SFDVKD. The CDR3 length is 15 residues. V lost 1 base and J lost 6; bases outside the gene matches: 4. Here the CDR3 DNA reads TGTGCCACCAGTGATTTAGCGGGAGAAGTCAATGAGCAGTTCTTC. The encoded protein is CATSDLAGEVNEQFF.

The chain joins TRBV10-3 to TRBJ1-5, with unresolved D. Trimming took off 11 bases at V and 4 bases at J, with 27 bases between the two ends. The CDR3 totals 17 residues. Germline CDR1 is ENHRY and CDR2 is SYGVKD. CDR3 sequence: CAGSPQDRDASNQPQHF. The CDR3 region has the DNA TGTGCCGGTTCCCCCCAGGATCGGGATGCCTCTAATCAGCCCCAGCATTTT.

This clone was found a few times. The chain uses TRBV7-9 and TRBJ2-7; 12 positions agree with TRBD1. This CDR3 has 16 amino acids. Germline V gene data show CDR1 as SEHNR and CDR2 as FQNEAQ (reference sequence). V trimming: 4 bases; J trimming: 4 bases; junction bases outside the gene matches: 8. The DNA for the CDR3 is TGTGCCAGCAGCTCTGGGGGGACAGGGGGCGTGTACGAGCAGTACTTC. Protein: CASSSGGTGGVYEQYF.

This clone was counted once. The chain combines TRBV5-5 with TRBJ1-5; D gene unclear. Germline CDR1 is SGHKS and CDR2 is YYEKEE (reference sequence). Trimming took 4 bases from V and 5 from J, leaving 13 bases between them. The CDR3 spans 14 residues. CDR3 coding DNA: TGTGCCAGCAGCATTCGGGAGGACGATCAGCCCCAGCATTTT. This gives the protein CASSIREDDQPQHF.

V and J are TRBV3-1 (or the pseudogene TRBV3-2) and TRBJ2-5; D unclear. CDR3 length: 12 residues. V dropped 4 bases and J dropped 1 base, with 4 bases sitting between them. CDR1 is LGHDT and CDR2 is YNNKEL in the germline V gene (reference sequence). The CDR3: CASSPLQETQYF. CDR3 nucleotide sequence: TGTGCCAGCAGCCCCCTCCAAGAGACCCAGTACTTC.

A remark on this clone: One end of the junction does not line up with germline, which may come from a read error. This chain uses TRBV20-1 with TRBJ2-7, with D possibly being TRBD1 (7 bases). Germline V CDR1 and CDR2: DFQATT, SNEGSKA (reference sequence). This CDR3 is built from 11 residues. CDR3 loop: CSASTGDSSAF. CDR3 coding DNA: TGCAGTGCTAGTACAGGGGACTCAAGCGCCTTC.